This is a list of T cell receptor beta chains from one sample in a study of vaccination and CD4 T cells after COVID-19. The antigens for these receptors are not known. TCRdb ran MiXCR on the PCR reads and lists one entry per CDR3 protein. This table has 20,000 to 25,000 distinct CDR3 sequences, 46% appearing once. The sequenced sample was CD4+ T cells from blood, cultured in vitro, obtained about 7 months after SARS-CoV-2 vaccination. All receptors derive from a human donor who had recovered from COVID-19. The CDR3 runs from the conserved cysteine through the conserved F or W. Fields, in order: D gene, clone size, J gene, V gene, CDR3 protein, CDR3 DNA. D genes are given only for firm matches. Not every row has a clone size; where given, it reads once, few, many or a size class.

>TRBD1|.|TRBJ2-1|TRBV20-1
CSARDRTGAYNEQFF
TGCAGTGCTAGAGATCGGACAGGGGCCTACAATGAGCAGTTCTTC
>TRBD2|.|TRBJ2-5|TRBV20-1
CSASGTSGDRYQETQYF
TGCAGTGCTAGCGGGACTAGCGGGGACCGATACCAAGAGACCCAGTACTTC
>.|few|TRBJ2-7|TRBV6-1
CASKSGSYEQYF
TGTGCCAGCAAGTCAGGCTCCTACGAGCAGTACTTC
>TRBD2|few|TRBJ2-5|TRBV7-2
CASSPRGTRGQETQYF
TGTGCCAGCAGCCCGCGAGGGACGCGGGGGCAAGAGACCCAGTACTTC
>.|.|TRBJ2-5|TRBV27
CASSSSRGAVGTQYF
TGTGCCAGCAGTTCGAGTCGGGGGGCCGTTGGGACCCAGTACTTC
>.|.|TRBJ1-2|TRBV27
CASSLGRGIGGYTF
TGTGCCAGCAGTCTGGGGAGGGGTATCGGTGGCTACACCTTC
>.|.|TRBJ1-2|TRBV6-5
CASSYLLFPYGYTF
TGTGCCAGCAGTTACCTTCTCTTTCCCTATGGCTACACCTTC
>.|few|TRBJ1-6|TRBV5-4
CASSLDRVYSPLHF
TGTGCCAGCAGCTTGGACAGGGTTTATTCACCCCTCCACTTT
>TRBD1|.|TRBJ1-1|TRBV6-5
CASSYDVTGGTEAFF
TGTGCCAGCAGTTACGATGTGACAGGGGGCACTGAAGCTTTCTTT
>.|.|TRBJ1-5|TRBV6-1
CASSEAGHQPQHF
TGTGCCAGCAGTGAAGCCGGACATCAGCCCCAGCATTTT
>.|.|TRBJ2-3|TRBV11-3
CASGKADTQYF
TGTGCCAGCGGGAAGGCAGATACGCAGTATTTT
>TRBD2|few|TRBJ2-3|TRBV15
CATSTGLAGRGDTQYF
TGTGCCACCAGCACGGGACTAGCGGGGCGTGGAGATACGCAGTATTTT
>.|.|TRBJ1-6|TRBV6-1
CASSEWSGLNSPLHF
TGTGCCAGCAGTGAATGGAGCGGTTTGAATTCACCCCTCCACTTT
>TRBD1|few|TRBJ1-1|TRBV25-1
CASSEGTGGTEAFF
TGTGCCAGCAGTGAAGGGACAGGGGGCACTGAAGCTTTCTTT
>TRBD2|once|TRBJ2-7|TRBV19
CASRPSGTYVEQYF
TGTGCCAGTAGACCCAGCGGGACCTACGTCGAGCAGTACTTC
>TRBD2|.|TRBJ2-5|TRBV7-2
CASSFQRGQETQYF
TGTGCCAGCAGCTTCCAGCGGGGGCAAGAGACCCAGTACTTC
>TRBD1|few|TRBJ1-5|TRBV27
CASSPLGTGGQPQHF
TGTGCCAGCAGTCCACTCGGGACAGGGGGTCAGCCCCAGCATTTT
>.|few|TRBJ1-6|TRBV20-1
CSASSRGNNSPLHF
TGCAGTGCTTCCTCTCGGGGAAACAATTCACCCCTCCACTTT
>.|.|TRBJ1-1|TRBV7-9
CASSLVDIYTEAFF
TGTGCCAGCAGCTTAGTAGACATCTACACTGAAGCTTTCTTT
>.|few|TRBJ1-1|TRBV28
CASRSPGSMNTEAFF
TGTGCCAGCAGATCTCCCGGGAGTATGAACACTGAAGCTTTCTTT
>TRBD1|few|TRBJ1-2|TRBV11-3
CASSHWTGGANGYTF
TGTGCCAGCAGCCATTGGACAGGGGGCGCAAATGGCTACACCTTC
>.|medium-sized|TRBJ2-6|TRBV20-1
CSARPQGSSGANVLTF
TGCAGTGCTAGACCTCAAGGCTCCTCTGGGGCCAACGTCCTGACTTTC
>TRBD2|.|TRBJ2-3|TRBV20-1
CSASIAGPGGGTTDTQYF
TGCAGTGCTAGTATAGCGGGGCCCGGCGGGGGTACCACAGATACGCAGTATTTT
>TRBD1|.|TRBJ2-7|TRBV7-8
CASSLEPGQGYEQYF
TGTGCCAGCAGCCTCGAACCGGGACAGGGGTACGAGCAGTACTTC
>TRBD1|.|TRBJ2-1|TRBV7-3
CASSQGTAAYNEQFF
TGTGCCAGCAGCCAAGGGACAGCAGCCTACAATGAGCAGTTCTTC
>.|.|TRBJ2-2|TRBV28
CASIRGNTGELFF
TGTGCCAGCATACGAGGGAACACCGGGGAGCTGTTTTTT
>.|few|TRBJ1-1|TRBV7-8
CASSRDTEAFF
TGTGCCAGCAGCCGAGACACTGAAGCTTTCTTT
>TRBD1|.|TRBJ1-6|TRBV5-6
CASSIRDREPPLHF
TGTGCCAGCAGCATCCGGGACAGGGAGCCACCCCTCCACTTT
>.|.|TRBJ2-1|TRBV7-2
CASSLSYENEQFF
TGTGCCAGCAGCTTATCGTATGAGAATGAGCAGTTCTTC
>.|.|TRBJ2-7|TRBV27
CASSFSNSYEQYF
TGTGCCAGCAGTTTTTCAAACTCCTACGAGCAGTACTTC
>.|once|TRBJ1-1|TRBV6-4
CASSDSFPGVAFF
TGTGCCAGCAGTGACTCGTTTCCGGGGGTAGCTTTCTTT
>TRBD1|.|TRBJ1-1|TRBV10-3
CAISIDRDTEAFF
TGTGCCATCAGTATTGACAGGGACACTGAAGCTTTCTTT
>TRBD2|few|TRBJ2-7|TRBV20-1
CSASPSGGTTLHYEQYF
TGCAGTGCTAGTCCCAGCGGGGGGACCACTTTACACTACGAGCAGTACTTC
>.|.|TRBJ1-1|TRBV7-3
CASKSSGNTEAFF
TGTGCCAGCAAGTCGTCCGGGAACACTGAAGCTTTCTTT
>.|few|TRBJ2-5|TRBV23-1
CASSPVATQETQYF
TGCGCCAGCAGCCCCGTTGCAACGCAAGAGACCCAGTACTTC
>TRBD2|few|TRBJ2-1|TRBV6-9
CASRGSGRERVQFF
TGTGCCAGCAGAGGTAGCGGGAGGGAGAGAGTGCAGTTCTTC
>.|.|TRBJ1-5|TRBV20-1
CSAREDLNQPQHF
TGCAGTGCTAGGGAGGACCTCAATCAGCCCCAGCATTTT
>.|few|TRBJ2-6|TRBV6-5
CASSYVQSGANVLTF
TGTGCCAGCAGTTACGTTCAGTCTGGGGCCAACGTCCTGACTTTC
>.|.|TRBJ2-6|TRBV6-1
CASSDPGVAGANVLTF
TGTGCCAGCAGCGACCCAGGGGTTGCTGGGGCCAACGTCCTGACTTTC
>.|few|TRBJ1-1|TRBV7-2
CASSQGPAGGAFF
TGTGCCAGCAGTCAAGGGCCAGCCGGGGGAGCTTTCTTT
>.|.|TRBJ2-1|TRBV20-1
CSASFTRRSRVGDNEQFF
TGCAGTGCTAGTTTCACCAGGCGGTCCAGGGTGGGAGACAATGAGCAGTTCTTC
>.|few|TRBJ2-7|TRBV20-1
CSASLARPPYEQYF
TGCAGTGCTAGCCTCGCGAGGCCTCCCTACGAGCAGTACTTC
>.|few|TRBJ2-1|TRBV10-3
CAISDRTSYNEQFF
TGTGCCATCAGTGACAGGACCTCCTACAATGAGCAGTTCTTC
>TRBD1|.|TRBJ2-3|TRBV6-2/TRBV6-3
CASSYSGTGNTDTQYF
TGTGCCAGCAGTTACTCCGGGACAGGAAACACAGATACGCAGTATTTT
>TRBD2|.|TRBJ2-7|TRBV20-1
CSASFGTSGPEQYF
TGCAGTGCTAGTTTCGGGACTAGCGGACCCGAGCAGTACTTC
>.|few|TRBJ1-2|TRBV7-9
CASSSRGGGGYTF
TGTGCCAGCAGCTCACGGGGGGGTGGTGGCTACACCTTC
>.|.|TRBJ2-3|TRBV7-8
CASSRPGGAGTDTQYF
TGTGCCAGCAGCCGCCCCGGTGGGGCGGGCACAGATACGCAGTATTTT
>TRBD2|.|TRBJ2-7|TRBV6-1
CASSPAGGARVGEQYF
TGTGCCAGCAGTCCAGCCGGGGGGGCGCGGGTAGGTGAGCAGTACTTC
>.|.|TRBJ2-7|TRBV11-3
CASSLGTGRLLEQYF
TGTGCCAGCAGCTTAGGAACAGGCCGGTTGCTGGAGCAGTACTTC
>.|.|TRBJ2-7|TRBV4-1
CASSFKKWAGYEQYF
TGCGCCAGCAGCTTCAAAAAATGGGCCGGGTACGAGCAGTACTTC
>TRBD2|.|TRBJ2-1|TRBV20-1
CSAGLAGGVSYNEQFF
TGCAGTGCTGGACTAGCGGGAGGCGTTTCCTACAATGAGCAGTTCTTC
>TRBD2|.|TRBJ2-5|TRBV24-1
CATKAGGQETQYF
TGTGCCACCAAAGCGGGGGGGCAAGAGACCCAGTACTTC
>.|few|TRBJ2-7|TRBV20-1
CSAIEGLLAKQYF
TGCAGTGCTATAGAGGGCCTATTAGCGAAGCAGTACTTC
>TRBD1|.|TRBJ1-2|TRBV20-1
CSAPTGGWGYTF
TGCAGTGCACCTACAGGGGGCTGGGGCTACACCTTC
>.|.|TRBJ2-5|TRBV2
CASSKVTVETQYF
TGTGCCAGCAGTAAGGTGACAGTCGAGACCCAGTACTTC
>.|few|TRBJ1-1|TRBV20-1
CSARGSGGEAFF
TGCAGTGCTAGAGGTTCGGGGGGAGAAGCTTTCTTT
>.|.|TRBJ1-6|TRBV2
CASSGPGYNSPLHF
TGTGCCAGCAGTGGTCCAGGGTATAATTCACCCCTCCACTTT
>.|once|TRBJ2-7|TRBV4-1
CASSQDFTGFAYEQYF
TGCGCCAGCAGCCAAGACTTCACAGGGTTTGCCTACGAGCAGTACTTC
>.|.|TRBJ1-1|TRBV7-7
CASSFELNTEAFF
TGTGCTAGCAGCTTTGAGTTAAACACTGAAGCTTTCTTT